Presented here are 29 T cell receptor beta chains from one specimen sequenced in a study of shared clonotypes between healthy human individuals. Sequencing used immunoSEQ multiplex PCR; TCRdb keeps in-frame clones, though not all of them. The top ten hold roughly 24% of the sample, which has about 680,000 clones, around 92% seen once. Naive-designated CD8 cells lacked CD45RO, were positively enriched for CCR7, and omitted terminally differentiated effector memory CD45RA+ cells. The sample was naive CD8+ T cells sorted from blood. Receptor source: a man aged 25 to 45 in good health.

The chain combines TRBV5-1 with TRBJ2-3; 10 bases fit TRBD2. Germline values: CDR1 SGHRS, CDR2 YFSETQ. There are 19 residues in the CDR3. Losses at the gene ends were 5 bases for V and 1 base for J; bases not matched to a gene: 16. The CDR3 DNA sequence: TGCGCCAGCAGACATGCGATAGCGGGAGGCGGGGTGGGCACAGATACGCAGTATTTT. Protein sequence: CASRHAIAGGGVGTDTQYF. Full variable domain (remainder filled in from reference TRBV5-1 and TRBJ2-3): KAGVTQTPRYLIKTRGQQVTLSCSPISGHRSVSWYQQTPGQGLQFLFEYFSETQRNKGNFPGRFSGRQFSNSRSEMNVSTLELGDSALYLCASRHAIAGGGVGTDTQYFGPGTRLTVL.

V usage is TRBV7-8 and J usage is TRBJ2-1, with a weak D call TRBD2 (6 bases). V was pared by 1 base and J by 7 bases, with 11 bases between. The germline gives CDR1 SGHVS, CDR2 FQNEAQ. The CDR3 runs 14 residues. CDR3 DNA: TGTGCCAGCAGCTTAGATCCCCGGGGGAATGAGCAGTTCTTC. Encoded protein: CASSLDPRGNEQFF. Drawing the rest from reference TRBV7-8 and TRBJ2-1, the complete variable domain is GAGVSQSPRYKVAKRGQDVALRCDPISGHVSLFWYQQALGQGPEFLTYFQNEAQLDKSGLPSDRFFAERPEGSVSTLKIQRTQQEDSAVYLCASSLDPRGNEQFFGPGTRLTVL.

The V gene is TRBV21-1, the J gene TRBJ2-2; whether TRBD1, the table's D call, matches the DNA was not checked. TRBV21-1 is a pseudogene. The CDR3 length is 15 residues. CDR3 region: CASSKEWAHHGELFF. DNA for the CDR3: TGTGCCAGCAGCAAAGAGTGGGCGCACCACGGGGAGCTGTTTTTT.

This clone was seen only once. The chain links TRBV9 to TRBJ2-7; 8 bases are a match to TRBD1. V lost 7 bases, J lost 2 bases, and 8 bases stayed unmatched. In germline, CDR1 is SGDLS, CDR2 YYNGEE. The CDR3 is made up of 14 amino acids. The CDR3 is CASGPTGGPYEQYF. For the CDR3, the DNA is TGTGCCAGCGGACCTACAGGGGGGCCCTACGAGCAGTACTTC.

This rearrangement joins TRBV5-4 to TRBJ2-7; D not resolved. Per the germline V gene, CDR1 is SGHNT and CDR2 is YYREEE (reference sequence). The V end lost 0 bases, the J end lost 5 bases, and 15 bases lay between the germline ends. This CDR3 contains 15 residues. The CDR3 region is CASSLDRVIPHEQYF. In DNA form, the CDR3 reads TGTGCCAGCAGCTTGGATCGAGTAATTCCCCACGAGCAGTACTTC.

The gene calls are TRBV7-6 and TRBJ1-1; 8 bases are shared with TRBD1. This CDR3 is 15 amino acids long. V gave up 3 bases and J gave up 3 bases; unmatched junction bases: 6. Germline V CDR1 and CDR2: SGHVS, FNYEAQ. The chain's CDR3 is CASSFGQGMDTEAFF. CDR3 DNA sequence: TGTGCCAGCAGCTTCGGACAGGGCATGGACACTGAAGCTTTCTTT.

In nucleotides, the CDR3 is TGTGCCAGCACCGTAATCGGGACATCCAACACCGGGGAGCTGTTTTTT. Protein sequence: CASTVIGTSNTGELFF. This chain connects TRBV7-8 to TRBJ2-2; weak D call: TRBD1 (6 bases). Trimming stripped 7 bases from V and 2 bases from J, with 17 bases between. Germline V gene sequence: CDR1 SGHVS, CDR2 FQNEAQ. The CDR3 spans 16 residues.

CDR3 residues: CASSPPDAESTDTQYF. The DNA for the CDR3 is TGTGCCAGCAGCCCCCCGGACGCGGAGAGCACAGATACGCAGTATTTT. The rearrangement uses TRBV7-9 and TRBJ2-3; D is unclear. Germline CDR1 is SEHNR and CDR2 is FQNEAQ (reference sequence). CDR3 length: 16 amino acids. V gave up 5 bases and J gave up 0 bases, with 15 bases separating them.

A single count supports this clone. The chain has TRBV7-6 and TRBJ2-1; TRBD2 might be the D (5 bases). The CDR3 covers 12 residues. Trimming removed 8 bases at V and 8 bases at J, with 13 bases between. In germline, CDR1 is SGHVS, CDR2 FNYEAQ. CDR3 sequence reads: CASQGGEHEQFF. In nucleotides, the CDR3 is TGTGCCAGCCAAGGTGGGGAGCATGAGCAGTTCTTC.

This chain joins TRBV4-2 and TRBJ2-1; D may be TRBD2 (6 bases). V was trimmed by 2 bases and J by 10 bases, leaving 15 bases between them. Per the germline V gene, CDR1 is LGHNA and CDR2 is YNFKEQ. CDR3 length equals 14 residues. The CDR3 DNA follows: TGTGCCAGCAGCCAACAGTGGACGGGAGAAGAGCAGTTCTTC. It specifies CASSQQWTGEEQFF.

On this clone: Other DNA sequences of this sample code for an identical CDR3. This CDR3 is CASSLAYNEQFF. CDR3 DNA sequence: TGTGCCAGCAGCCTGGCGTACAATGAGCAGTTCTTC. The genes are TRBV11-2 and TRBJ2-1; D call uncertain. Trimming pared 5 bases from V and 4 bases from J, leaving 6 bases between. This CDR3 spans 12 amino acids. CDR1 and CDR2 from the germline V gene are SGHAT and FQNNGV. Variable domain in full (rest from reference TRBV11-2 and TRBJ2-1): EAGVAQSPRYKIIEKRQSVAFWCNPISGHATLYWYQQILGQGPKLLIQFQNNGVVDDSQLPKDRFSAERLKGVDSTLKIQPAKLEDSAVYLCASSLAYNEQFFGPGTRLTVL.

The J gene is TRBJ2-1, the V gene TRBV7-8; TRBD2 matches 7 bases. Trimming took 5 bases from V and 0 from J; bases not matched to a gene: 16. Germline V gene lookup returns CDR1 SGHVS and CDR2 FQNEAQ. This CDR3 spans 19 amino acids. CDR3: CASSHGLETLVSSYNEQFF. The CDR3 DNA reads as TGTGCCAGCAGCCATGGACTAGAGACGCTCGTGAGCTCCTACAATGAGCAGTTCTTC.

This sequence joins TRBV21-1 and TRBJ2-1; the table calls TRBD1, which could not be checked here. TRBV21-1 is listed as a pseudogene. The CDR3 loop spans 15 amino acids. The CDR3 protein is CASIETGSSYNEQFF. The DNA for the CDR3 is TGTGCCAGCATTGAAACAGGGAGCTCCTACAATGAGCAGTTCTTC.

This clone turned up a few times. Additional DNA sequences in this sample encode the identical CDR3. The chain links TRBV27 to TRBJ2-1, with TRBD2 as a possible D gene (6 bases). V dropped 3 bases and J dropped 4 bases, with 7 bases sitting between them. CDR1 MNHEY and CDR2 SMNVEV come from the germline V gene (reference sequence). The CDR3 loop spans 13 amino acids. The CDR3 DNA is TGTGCCAGCAGTTTGGGACTTTACAATGAGCAGTTCTTC. This codes for CASSLGLYNEQFF.

This clone appeared a single time. The rearrangement joins TRBV6-5 to TRBJ2-2, with unresolved D. The germline V gene has CDR1 MNHEY and CDR2 SVGAGI. V shed 5 bases and J shed 1 base, with 5 bases lying between them. The CDR3 runs to 13 residues. The CDR3 nucleotides read TGTGCCAGCAGTCCACGGAACACCGGGGAGCTGTTTTTT. It translates to CASSPRNTGELFF.

The chain employs TRBV11-2 and TRBJ2-1; D remains unclear. Germline V CDR1 and CDR2: SGHAT, FQNNGV. The V gene lost 4 bases and the J gene lost 6 bases, with 19 bases spanning the gap. The CDR3 extends over 16 amino acids. The CDR3 DNA is TGTGCCAGCAGCTCCTCTCGTCAAGTGGCGACCAATGAGCAGTTCTTC. It specifies CASSSSRQVATNEQFF.

V and J are TRBV2 and TRBJ1-1; no reliable D call. V lost 7 bases and J 3 bases, leaving 9 bases between the germline ends. The CDR3 loop spans 12 amino acids. Per germline, CDR1 SNHLY and CDR2 FYNNEI. This chain's CDR3 is CASTDRDTEAFF. As DNA, the CDR3 is TGTGCCAGCACCGATCGGGACACTGAAGCTTTCTTT.

The chain recombines TRBV27 with TRBJ2-7, with TRBD1 matching over 8 bases. V was clipped by 4 bases and J by 6 bases; unmatched bases: 5. Germline CDR1 reads MNHEY; CDR2 reads SMNVEV (reference sequence). There are 13 residues in the CDR3. The CDR3 bases are TGTGCCAGCAGTTACGCAGGGGGCGGCGAGCAGTACTTC. As protein: CASSYAGGGEQYF.

The chain carries TRBV11-2 and TRBJ2-2, with D perhaps matching TRBD1 (7 bases). Germline V CDR1 and CDR2: SGHAT, FQNNGV. V dropped 2 bases and J dropped 4 bases, with 11 bases sitting between them. This CDR3 comprises 15 residues. The DNA for the CDR3 is TGTGCCAGCAGCTTACGGGGGACAGCCACCGGGGAGCTGTTTTTT. Residues: CASSLRGTATGELFF.

CDR3 DNA sequence: TGTGCCAGCAGCTTAGTGTGGGGGGGCAATGAGCAGTTCTTC. This codes for CASSLVWGGNEQFF. The chain uses TRBV7-8 and TRBJ2-1, with TRBD2 identical over 7 bases. The V gene's germline CDR1 is SGHVS and CDR2 FQNEAQ. Trimming cost V 1 base and J 6 bases; bases outside gene matches: 3. The CDR3 has 14 residues.

The chain joins TRBV10-3 to TRBJ2-2; tentatively, D is TRBD1 (6 bases). The CDR3 contains 15 residues. Trimming took 5 bases from V and 2 from J, leaving 12 bases between them. The V gene's germline CDR1 is ENHRY and CDR2 SYGVKD. CDR3 bases: TGTGCCATCAGTTCCGGGACAACAAACACCGGGGAGCTGTTTTTT. Amino acids: CAISSGTTNTGELFF.

J is TRBJ1-1 and V is TRBV5-6, with D possibly being TRBD1 (5 bases). The CDR3 has 14 residues. Germline values: CDR1 SGHDT, CDR2 YYEEEE. V was clipped by 3 bases and J by 5 bases, with 14 bases between them. The CDR3 region has the DNA TGTGCCAGCAGCTCTTGGGGGACGGGAACTGAAGCTTTCTTT. It codes for CASSSWGTGTEAFF. The full variable domain, in which reference TRBV5-6 and TRBJ1-1 provide the parts outside the CDR3, is DAGVTQSPTHLIKTRGQQVTLRCSPKSGHDTVSWYQQALGQGPQFIFQYYEEEERQRGNFPDRFSGHQFPNYSSELNVNALLLGDSALYLCASSSWGTGTEAFFGQGTRLTVV.

The V and J genes are TRBV7-8 and TRBJ2-7; D perhaps matches TRBD1 (5 bases). V was pared by 6 bases and J by 5 bases, with 14 bases between. CDR1 is SGHVS, CDR2 FQNEAQ, per germline. The CDR3 consists of 13 residues. The CDR3 sequence: CASRMGRENEQYF. The CDR3 bases are TGTGCCAGCAGAATGGGCAGGGAAAACGAGCAGTACTTC.

The chain combines TRBV9 with TRBJ2-3; the match to TRBD2 covers 13 bases. Trimming took 2 bases from V and 4 from J; bases not matched to a gene: 10. Germline CDR1 reads SGDLS; CDR2 reads YYNGEE. The CDR3 extends over 18 amino acids. CDR3 sequence (DNA): TGTGCCAGCAGCGTTTCTTGGACTAGCGGGAGAGATTCAGATACGCAGTATTTT. Protein product: CASSVSWTSGRDSDTQYF.

V usage is TRBV29-1 and J usage is TRBJ2-7, with 9 bases aligning to TRBD2. Germline V gene lookup returns CDR1 SQVTM and CDR2 ANQGSEA. Germline trimming cut 7 bases from V and 4 bases from J; bases unmatched to any gene: 11. The CDR3 contains 14 residues. For the CDR3, the DNA is TGCAGCGGGATTAAAGCGGGAGGAGGGTACGAGCAGTACTTC. It yields the protein CSGIKAGGGYEQYF.

The V gene is TRBV14, the J gene TRBJ1-4, with D unresolved. In germline, CDR1 is SGHDN, CDR2 FVKESK. This CDR3 spans 13 amino acids. Trimming cost V 0 bases and J 3 bases, with 2 bases left between them. The CDR3 nucleotides read TGTGCCAGCAGCCAAGAACCTAATGAAAAACTGTTTTTT. Its translation: CASSQEPNEKLFF.

A remark on this clone: The identical CDR3 is also encoded by other nucleotide sequences in the sample. The gene calls are TRBV7-9 and TRBJ1-1; D gene ambiguous. The CDR3 contains 13 residues. V shed 5 bases and J shed 1 base, with 8 bases lying between them. Germline V gene lookup returns CDR1 SEHNR and CDR2 FQNEAQ (reference sequence). CDR3 protein: CASSPTENTEAFF. CDR3 sequence (DNA): TGTGCCAGCAGCCCCACAGAGAACACTGAAGCTTTCTTT.

The chain recombines TRBV5-4 with TRBJ1-1; 8 bases agree with TRBD1. The CDR3 contains 13 residues. Germline V CDR1 and CDR2: SGHNT, YYREEE (reference sequence). Trimming removed 4 bases from V and 12 bases from J; junction bases left unmatched: 11. DNA of the CDR3: TGTGCCAGCAGCAGTGGGACAGGCGATCTACCTTTCTTT. This translates into CASSSGTGDLPFF.

The chain uses TRBV28 and TRBJ1-5; possible D gene TRBD1, 5 bases. Germline CDR1 and CDR2: MDHEN and SYDVKM. The CDR3 has 16 amino acids. V lost 1 base to trimming and J lost 5 bases, with 15 bases between them. CDR3 in amino acids: CASSLLRGRSDQPQHF. CDR3 sequence (DNA): TGTGCCAGCAGTTTATTGCGGGGACGGAGTGATCAGCCCCAGCATTTT.